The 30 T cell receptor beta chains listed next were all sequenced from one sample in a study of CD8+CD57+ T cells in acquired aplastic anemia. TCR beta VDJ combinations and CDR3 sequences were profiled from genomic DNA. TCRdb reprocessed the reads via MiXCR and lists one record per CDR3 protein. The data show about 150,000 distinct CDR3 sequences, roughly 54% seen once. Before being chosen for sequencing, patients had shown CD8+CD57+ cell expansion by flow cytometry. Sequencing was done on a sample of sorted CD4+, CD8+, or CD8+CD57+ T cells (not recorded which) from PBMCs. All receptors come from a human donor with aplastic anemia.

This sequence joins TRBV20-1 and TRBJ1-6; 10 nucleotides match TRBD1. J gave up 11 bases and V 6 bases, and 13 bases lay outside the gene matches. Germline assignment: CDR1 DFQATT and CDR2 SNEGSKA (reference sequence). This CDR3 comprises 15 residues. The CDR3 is CSAPIPGQGMTPLHF. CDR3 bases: TGCAGTGCGCCGATTCCGGGACAGGGGATGACACCCCTCCACTTT.

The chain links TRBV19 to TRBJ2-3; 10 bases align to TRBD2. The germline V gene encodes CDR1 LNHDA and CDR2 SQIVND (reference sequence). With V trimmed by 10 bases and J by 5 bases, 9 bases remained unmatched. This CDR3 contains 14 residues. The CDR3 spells CATEAGGQRDTQYF. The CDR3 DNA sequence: TGTGCCACCGAAGCGGGGGGGCAGAGAGATACGCAGTATTTT. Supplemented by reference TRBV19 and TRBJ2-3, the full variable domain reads DGGITQSPKYLFRKEGQNVTLSCEQNLNHDAMYWYRQDPGQGLRLIYYSQIVNDFQKGDIAEGYSVSREKKESFPLTVTSAQKNPTAFYLCATEAGGQRDTQYFGPGTRLTVL.

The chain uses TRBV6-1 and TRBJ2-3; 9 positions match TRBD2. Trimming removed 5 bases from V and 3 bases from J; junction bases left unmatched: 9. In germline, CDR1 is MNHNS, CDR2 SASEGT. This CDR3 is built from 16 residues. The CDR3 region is CASSPGGGGLTDTQYF. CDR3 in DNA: TGTGCCAGCAGTCCTGGCGGGGGGGGGCTGACAGATACGCAGTATTTT.

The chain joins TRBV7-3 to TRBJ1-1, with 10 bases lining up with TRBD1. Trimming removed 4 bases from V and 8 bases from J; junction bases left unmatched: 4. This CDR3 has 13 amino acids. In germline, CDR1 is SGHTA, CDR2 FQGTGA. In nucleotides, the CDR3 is TGTGCCAGCAGCTCGACGACAGGGGGCGAAGCTTTCTTT. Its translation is CASSSTTGGEAFF.

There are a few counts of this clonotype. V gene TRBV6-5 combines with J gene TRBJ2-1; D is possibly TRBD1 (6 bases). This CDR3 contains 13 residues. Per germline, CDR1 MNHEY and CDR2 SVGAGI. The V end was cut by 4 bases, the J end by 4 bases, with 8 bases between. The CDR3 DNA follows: TGTGCCAGCAGTTTCACAGGGTACAATGAGCAGTTCTTC. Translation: CASSFTGYNEQFF.

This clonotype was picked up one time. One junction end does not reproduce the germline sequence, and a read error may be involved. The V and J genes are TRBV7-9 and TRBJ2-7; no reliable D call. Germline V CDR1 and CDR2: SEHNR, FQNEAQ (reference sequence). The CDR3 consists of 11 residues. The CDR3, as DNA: TGTGCCAGCAGCTTAAGTCGGATCCTCCTCTTC. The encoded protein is CASSLSRILLF. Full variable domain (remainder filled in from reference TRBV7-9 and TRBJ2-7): DTGVSQNPRHKITKRGQNVTFRCDPISEHNRLYWYRQTLGQGPEFLTYFQNEAQLEKSRLLSDRFSAERPKGSFSTLEIQRTEQGDSAMYLCASSLSRILLFGPGTRLTVT.

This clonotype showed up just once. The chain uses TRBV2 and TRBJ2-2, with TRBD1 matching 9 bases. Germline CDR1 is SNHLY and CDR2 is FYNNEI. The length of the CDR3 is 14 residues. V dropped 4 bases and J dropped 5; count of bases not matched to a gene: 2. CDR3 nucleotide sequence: TGTGCCAGCAGTGCCGACAGGGGGACCGGGGAGCTGTTTTTT. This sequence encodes CASSADRGTGELFF.

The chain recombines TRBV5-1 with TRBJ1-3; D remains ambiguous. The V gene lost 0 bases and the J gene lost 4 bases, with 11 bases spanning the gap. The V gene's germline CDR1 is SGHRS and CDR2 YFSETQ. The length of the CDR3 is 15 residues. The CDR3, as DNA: TGCGCCAGCAGCTTGGGAGGGCCCAGGGGAAACACCATATATTTT. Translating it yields CASSLGGPRGNTIYF.

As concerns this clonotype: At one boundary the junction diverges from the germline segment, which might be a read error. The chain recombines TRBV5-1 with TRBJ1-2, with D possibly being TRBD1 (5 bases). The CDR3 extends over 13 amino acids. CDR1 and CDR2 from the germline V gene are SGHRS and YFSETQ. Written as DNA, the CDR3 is TGCGCCAGCAGCACTACGACAGCATATGGTTACACCTTC. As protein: CASSTTTAYGYTF. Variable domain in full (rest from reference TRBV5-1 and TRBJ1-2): KAGVTQTPRYLIKTRGQQVTLSCSPISGHRSVSWYQQTPGQGLQFLFEYFSETQRNKGNFPGRFSGRQFSNSRSEMNVSTLELGDSALYLCASSTTTAYGYTFGSGTRLTVV.

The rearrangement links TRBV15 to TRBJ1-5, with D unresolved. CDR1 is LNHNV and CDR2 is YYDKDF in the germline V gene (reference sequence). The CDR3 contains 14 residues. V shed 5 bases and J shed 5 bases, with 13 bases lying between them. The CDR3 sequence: CATSPVTSDQPQHF. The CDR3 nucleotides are TGTGCCACCAGCCCTGTAACTTCTGATCAGCCCCAGCATTTT.

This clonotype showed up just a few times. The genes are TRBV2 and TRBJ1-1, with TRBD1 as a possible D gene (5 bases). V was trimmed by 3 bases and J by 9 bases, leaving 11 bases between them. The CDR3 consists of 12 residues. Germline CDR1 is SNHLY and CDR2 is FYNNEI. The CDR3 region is CASSETGRQAFF. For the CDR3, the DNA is TGTGCCAGCAGTGAGACGGGGCGTCAAGCTTTCTTT.

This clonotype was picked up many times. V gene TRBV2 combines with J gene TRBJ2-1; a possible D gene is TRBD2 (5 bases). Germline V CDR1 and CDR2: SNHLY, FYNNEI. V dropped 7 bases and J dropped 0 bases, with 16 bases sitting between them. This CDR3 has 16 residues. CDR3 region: CASTKVGTSSYNEQFF. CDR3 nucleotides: TGTGCCAGCACGAAGGTAGGAACTAGCTCCTACAATGAGCAGTTCTTC.

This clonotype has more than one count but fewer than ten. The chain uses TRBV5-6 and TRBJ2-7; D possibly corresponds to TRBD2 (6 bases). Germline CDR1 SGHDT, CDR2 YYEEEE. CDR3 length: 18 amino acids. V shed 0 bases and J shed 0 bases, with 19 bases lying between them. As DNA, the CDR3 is TGTGCCAGCAGCTTGGATCGCAAGCGGCTAGCGCACTCCTACGAGCAGTACTTC. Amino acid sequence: CASSLDRKRLAHSYEQYF.

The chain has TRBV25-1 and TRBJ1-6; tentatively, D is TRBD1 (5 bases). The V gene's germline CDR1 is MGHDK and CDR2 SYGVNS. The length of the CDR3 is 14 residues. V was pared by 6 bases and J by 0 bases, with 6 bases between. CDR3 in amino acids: CASRQDSYNSPLHF. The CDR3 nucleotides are TGTGCCAGCAGACAGGACTCCTATAATTCACCCCTCCACTTT. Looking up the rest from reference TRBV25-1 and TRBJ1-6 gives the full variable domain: EADIYQTPRYLVIGTGKKITLECSQTMGHDKMYWYQQDPGMELHLIHYSYGVNSTEKGDLSSESTVSRIRTEHFPLTLESARPSHTSQYLCASRQDSYNSPLHFGNGTRLTVT.

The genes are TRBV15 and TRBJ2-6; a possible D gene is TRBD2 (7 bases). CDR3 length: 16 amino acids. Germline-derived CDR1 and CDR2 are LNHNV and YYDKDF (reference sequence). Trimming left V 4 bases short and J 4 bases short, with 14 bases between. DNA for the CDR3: TGTGCCACCAGCATAGGGGGGGCGCGGGGGGCCAACGTCCTGACTTTC. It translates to CATSIGGARGANVLTF. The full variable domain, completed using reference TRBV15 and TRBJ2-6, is DAMVIQNPRYQVTQFGKPVTLSCSQTLNHNVMYWYQQKSSQAPKLLFHYYDKDFNNEADTPDNFQSRRPNTSFCFLDIRSPGLGDTAMYLCATSIGGARGANVLTFGAGSRLTVL.

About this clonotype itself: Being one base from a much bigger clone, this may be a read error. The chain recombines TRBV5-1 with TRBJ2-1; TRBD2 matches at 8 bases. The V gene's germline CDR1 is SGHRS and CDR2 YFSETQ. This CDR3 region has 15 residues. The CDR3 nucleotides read TGCGCCAGCAGCGGGTCGGGGGGGCCCTACAATGAGCAGCTCTTC. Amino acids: CASSGSGGPYNEQLF. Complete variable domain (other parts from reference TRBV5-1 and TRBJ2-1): KAGVTQTPRYLIKTRGQQVTLSCSPISGHRSVSWYQQTPGQGLQFLFEYFSETQRNKGNFPGRFSGRQFSNSRSEMNVSTLELGDSALYLCASSGSGGPYNEQLFGPGTRLTVL.

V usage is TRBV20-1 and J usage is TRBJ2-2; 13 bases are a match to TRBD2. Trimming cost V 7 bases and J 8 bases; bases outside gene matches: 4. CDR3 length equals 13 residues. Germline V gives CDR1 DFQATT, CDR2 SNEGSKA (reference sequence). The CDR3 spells CSGTSGGAGELFF. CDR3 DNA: TGCAGTGGGACTAGCGGGGGTGCGGGGGAGCTGTTTTTT.

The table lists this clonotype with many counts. In DNA, the CDR3 is TGCAGCTCAAGGGGCGGACTAGAGGGTCCCCGGGGCACAGATACGCAGTATTTT. It encodes CSSRGGLEGPRGTDTQYF. V is TRBV29-1 and J is TRBJ2-3, with TRBD2 matching over 7 bases. Trimming took 8 bases from V and 1 from J; bases not matched to a gene: 21. The germline V gene encodes CDR1 SQVTM and CDR2 ANQGSEA. The CDR3 is made up of 18 amino acids.

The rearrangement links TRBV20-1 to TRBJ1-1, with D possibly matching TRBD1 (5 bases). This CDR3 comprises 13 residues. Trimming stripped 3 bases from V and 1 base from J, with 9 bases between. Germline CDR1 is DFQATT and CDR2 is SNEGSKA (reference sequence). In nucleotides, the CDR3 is TGCAGTGCTAGTCCGACAGAGAACACTGAAGCTTTCTTT. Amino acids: CSASPTENTEAFF.

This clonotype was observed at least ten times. Here the CDR3 reads CASSASGGSYEQYF. The CDR3, as DNA: TGTGCCAGCAGCGCCAGCGGGGGCTCCTACGAGCAGTACTTC. The chain recombines TRBV9 with TRBJ2-7, with TRBD2 matching over 8 bases. Trimming at V came to 3 bases and at J to 0 bases, leaving 2 bases not matched to a gene. This CDR3 has 14 residues. Germline values: CDR1 SGDLS, CDR2 YYNGEE.

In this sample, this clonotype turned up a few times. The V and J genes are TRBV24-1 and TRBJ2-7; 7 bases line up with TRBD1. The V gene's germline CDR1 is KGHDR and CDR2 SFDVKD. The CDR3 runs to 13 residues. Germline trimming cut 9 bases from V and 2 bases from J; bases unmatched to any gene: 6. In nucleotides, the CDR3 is TGTGCCACCTCGGACAGGTCCACCTACGAGCAGTACTTC. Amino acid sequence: CATSDRSTYEQYF.

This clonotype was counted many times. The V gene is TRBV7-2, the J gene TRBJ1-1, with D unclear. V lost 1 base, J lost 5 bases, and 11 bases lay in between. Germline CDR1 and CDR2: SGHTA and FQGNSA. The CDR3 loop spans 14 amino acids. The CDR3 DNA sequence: TGTGCCAGCAGCTTAGAAGGGATGGGGACTGAAGCTTTCTTT. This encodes CASSLEGMGTEAFF. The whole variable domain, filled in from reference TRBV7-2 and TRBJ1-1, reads GAGVSQSPSNKVTEKGKDVELRCDPISGHTALYWYRQSLGQGLEFLIYFQGNSAPDKSGLPSDRFSAERTGGSVSTLTIQRTQQEDSAVYLCASSLEGMGTEAFFGQGTRLTVV.

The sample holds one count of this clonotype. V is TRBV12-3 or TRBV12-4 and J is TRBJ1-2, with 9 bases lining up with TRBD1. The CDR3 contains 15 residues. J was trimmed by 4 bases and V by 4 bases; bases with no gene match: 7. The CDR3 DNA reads TGTGCCAGCAGTTGGCAAACAGGGGGCGGCTATGGCTACACCTTC. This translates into CASSWQTGGGYGYTF.

DNA for the CDR3: TGTGCCAGCAGTTTGATACGGGACAGGGGTAGTTACGAGCAGTACTTC. This encodes CASSLIRDRGSYEQYF. The J gene is TRBJ2-7, the V gene TRBV12-3 or TRBV12-4; TRBD1 aligns across 10 bases. The CDR3 loop spans 16 amino acids. V lost 3 bases and J lost 4; bases outside the gene matches: 9.

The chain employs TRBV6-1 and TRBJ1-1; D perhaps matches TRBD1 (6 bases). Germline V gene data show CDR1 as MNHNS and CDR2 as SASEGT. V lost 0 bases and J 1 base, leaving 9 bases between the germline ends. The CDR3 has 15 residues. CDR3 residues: CASSEAGGANTEAFF. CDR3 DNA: TGTGCCAGCAGTGAAGCGGGGGGCGCGAACACTGAAGCTTTCTTT.

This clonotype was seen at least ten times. The CDR3 sequence: CASSQRGYQETQYF. The CDR3 DNA is TGTGCCAGCAGCCAAAGAGGGTATCAAGAGACCCAGTACTTC. The chain combines TRBV7-9 with TRBJ2-5; a weak D match, TRBD2 (5 bases). The V end was cut by 5 bases, the J end by 2 bases, with 12 bases between. The CDR3 consists of 14 residues. Germline loops: CDR1 SEHNR, CDR2 FQNEAQ (reference sequence).

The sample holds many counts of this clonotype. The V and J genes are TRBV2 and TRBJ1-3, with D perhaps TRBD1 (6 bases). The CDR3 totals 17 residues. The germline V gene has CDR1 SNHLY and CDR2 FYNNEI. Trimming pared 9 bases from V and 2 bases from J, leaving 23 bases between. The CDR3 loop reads CASLNRGVLLPGNTIYF. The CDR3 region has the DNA TGTGCCAGTCTAAATAGGGGGGTTCTACTGCCTGGAAACACCATATATTTT.

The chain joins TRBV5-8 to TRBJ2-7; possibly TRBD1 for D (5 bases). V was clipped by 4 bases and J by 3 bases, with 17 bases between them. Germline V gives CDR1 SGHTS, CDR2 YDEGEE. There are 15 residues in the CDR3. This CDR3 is CASSVRPGPGYEQYF. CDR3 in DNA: TGTGCCAGCAGCGTACGTCCAGGGCCAGGCTACGAGCAGTACTTC.

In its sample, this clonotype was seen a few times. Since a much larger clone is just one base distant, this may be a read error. The CDR3 loop reads CASSLDRGLDTGELFF. CDR3 DNA sequence: TGTGCCAGCAGCCTTGACAGGGGGCTGGACACCGGGGAGCTGTTTTTT. V gene TRBV7-8 combines with J gene TRBJ2-2; 10 bases fit TRBD1. CDR3 length equals 16 residues. J gave up 3 bases and V 5 bases, and 6 bases lay outside the gene matches. Germline CDR1 and CDR2: SGHVS and FQNEAQ.

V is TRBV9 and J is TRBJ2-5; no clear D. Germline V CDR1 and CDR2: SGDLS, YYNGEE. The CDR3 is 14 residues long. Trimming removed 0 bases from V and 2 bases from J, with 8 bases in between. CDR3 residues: CASSVGYGQETQYF. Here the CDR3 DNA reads TGTGCCAGCAGCGTAGGGTACGGGCAAGAGACCCAGTACTTC.